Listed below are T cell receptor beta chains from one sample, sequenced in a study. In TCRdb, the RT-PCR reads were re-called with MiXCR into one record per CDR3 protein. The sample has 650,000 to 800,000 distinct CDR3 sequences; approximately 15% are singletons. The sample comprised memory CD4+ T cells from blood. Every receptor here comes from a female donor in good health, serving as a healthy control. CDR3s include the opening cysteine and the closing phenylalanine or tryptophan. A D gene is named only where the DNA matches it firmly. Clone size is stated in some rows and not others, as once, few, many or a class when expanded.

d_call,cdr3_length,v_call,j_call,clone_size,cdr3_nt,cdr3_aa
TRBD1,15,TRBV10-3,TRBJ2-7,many,TGTGCCATCAGTGACGGACAGGGGAACACCTACGAGCAGTACTTC,CAISDGQGNTYEQYF
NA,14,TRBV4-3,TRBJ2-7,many,TGCGCCAGCAGCCAGGAAAGGGGCTCCTACGAGCAGTACTTC,CASSQERGSYEQYF
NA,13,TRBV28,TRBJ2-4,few,TGTGCCAGCAGCCATATGAGGGCACTGGGTCAGTACTTC,CASSHMRALGQYF
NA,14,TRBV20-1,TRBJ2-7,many,TGCAGTGCTAGAGGCGACGCGATCTCCTACGAGCAGTACTTC,CSARGDAISYEQYF
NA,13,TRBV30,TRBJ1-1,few,TGTGCCTGGACTAGGCAGGGGTACACTGAAGCTTTCTTT,CAWTRQGYTEAFF
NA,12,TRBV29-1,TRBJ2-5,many,TGCAGCGTTAACGGGGGAGGAAAGACCCAGTACTTC,CSVNGGGKTQYF
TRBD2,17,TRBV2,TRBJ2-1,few,TGTGCCAGCAGTGAAGACAATTTCGGTCTAGCGGAAAATGAGCAGTTCTTC,CASSEDNFGLAENEQFF
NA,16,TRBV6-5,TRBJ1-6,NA,TGTGCCAGCAGTTCTCAGATACAGGGCCGGAATTCACCCCTCCACTTT,CASSSQIQGRNSPLHF
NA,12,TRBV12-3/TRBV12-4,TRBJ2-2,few,TGTGCCAGCAGTGTAGACTACGGGGAGCTGTTTTTT,CASSVDYGELFF
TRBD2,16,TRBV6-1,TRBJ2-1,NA,TGTGCCAGCAGTGAAGCTGGGCTAGCGGTCTGGGATGAGCAGTTCTTC,CASSEAGLAVWDEQFF
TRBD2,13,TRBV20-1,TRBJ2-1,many,TGCAGTGCTAGCGGGAGGCCGGGGTATGAGCAGTTCTTC,CSASGRPGYEQFF
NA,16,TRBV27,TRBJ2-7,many,TGTGCCAGCAGTTTATCATCAGGGTCGAGCTCCTACGAGCAGTACTTC,CASSLSSGSSSYEQYF
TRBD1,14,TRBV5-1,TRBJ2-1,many,TGCGCCAGTAGGACAGGGACCGCGGTGAATGAGCAGTTCTTC,CASRTGTAVNEQFF
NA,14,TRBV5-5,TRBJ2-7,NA,TGTGCCAGCAGCTTAGACATCTCGGCGGGGGAGCAGTACTTC,CASSLDISAGEQYF
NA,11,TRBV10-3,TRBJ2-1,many,TGTGCCATCAGTGAAGGGGATGAGCAGTTCTTC,CAISEGDEQFF
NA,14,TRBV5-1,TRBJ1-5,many,TGCGCCAGCACAATGATGGGGGGCGGACAGCCCCAGCATTTT,CASTMMGGGQPQHF
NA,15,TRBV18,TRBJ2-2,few,TGTGCCAGCTCAGCCCGAACCATTAACACCGGGGAGCTGTTTTTT,CASSARTINTGELFF
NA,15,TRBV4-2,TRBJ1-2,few,TGTGCCAGCAGCCTTCACAGGGAGCCTAACTATGGCTACACCTTC,CASSLHREPNYGYTF
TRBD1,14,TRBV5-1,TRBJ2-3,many,TGCGCCAGCAGCGATGACAGGGGGACAGATACGCAGTATTTT,CASSDDRGTDTQYF
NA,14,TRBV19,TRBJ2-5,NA,TGTGCCAGTAGCTCACAGGGAATCGGAGAGACCCAGTACTTC,CASSSQGIGETQYF